This T cell receptor (beta chain) emerged from a study of blood T cell repertoires in COVID-19 (dated by TCRdb to the early 2020s). Context from the whole study: Collaborator samples came from the United States, Italy and Spain and covered acute and convalescent phases of COVID-19. The material from the prospective study consisted of cDNA or gDNA derived from T cells, B-cell-depleted T cells, or PBMCs. Subjects who had been exposed to COVID-19, were actively infected with it, or had recovered from it provided the deeply sampled blood TCRbeta repertoires that made up the dataset. The repertoires were released in a freely available public database meant as a resource for research on the immune response to SARS-CoV-2. The samples were drawn from two sources: the first 160 participants of the ongoing ImmuneRACE study, and over 950 subjects contributed by 6 global collaborators. Sample metadata almost always included a de-identified subject ID, COVID-19 status, age in years and sex. HLA class I and class II types, where available, came from metadata supplied by the sample provider rather than from assay-based typing. The paper's findings and limits, for the study overall: How much clinical and demographic metadata was included differed by source and by participant, and the metadata was provided uncurated.

This clone was detected once. Its antigen remains undetermined. Nothing much larger sits one base from this clone, and base qualities are not available. TCRbeta CDR3 regions were amplified from genomic DNA using the immunoSEQ Assay, a bias-controlled multiplex PCR. The authors' pipeline ran thus. The number of nucleated cells in each sample was estimated by amplification of reference gene primers within the assay. Sequence reads were collapsed and filtered to measure the absolute abundance of every unique TCRbeta CDR3 rearrangement. Productive Simpson clonality was computed per sample as the square root of Simpson's diversity index over productive rearrangements. The table was pulled from immuneACCESS by TCRdb, which kept in-frame rearrangements only. Such tables lose some clones; where checked, under half of the loss comes from unresolved V genes, and the rest has no known cause. V, J and clone size reflect that table, while D and trimming were determined from the DNA. The sample data list about 190,000 clones, and approximately 84% of these were observed just once. The top ten clonotypes cover approximately 3% of the sample.

Taken from cysteine to phenylalanine, the CDR3 has 14 residues. The kept DNA is CDR3 alone, 42 bases in frame from the first base. At the junction V is shortened by 4 bases and J by 4 bases, with 12 bases in between. Reading the germline V gene gives CDR1 SGHRS and CDR2 YFSETQ. Enrolling through a virtual design, the prospective study's participants ranged in age from roughly 18 to 100 years and lived across roughly 23 United States geographic areas. Cohort assignment in the prospective study relied on participant-reported clinical history from a screening survey and a study questionnaire. For ImmuneRACE Cohort 3, a participant was defined as recovered based on two consecutive negative NP/OP PCR tests, clearance by a healthcare professional, or resolution of symptoms. In the prospective study, mobile phlebotomists collected whole blood, serum and a nasopharyngeal or oropharyngeal swab from each participant. Over an approximately 2-month period, participants in the prospective study had the option of providing additional blood draws and questionnaires. Blood samples from the prospective study were shipped frozen or at room temperature prior to DNA extraction.

Sequenced sample: PBMCs or T cells enriched from blood (not recorded which). This receptor was identified in a woman aged 30 to 39 who had recovered from COVID-19. Recombination joined TRBV5-1 with TRBJ1-3, with TRBD1 tentatively as D gene (6 bases match). The DNA is TGCGCCAGCAGCGGAGCGACAGGCGGAAACACCATATATTTT. The encoded protein is CASSGATGGNTIYF.